This T cell receptor (beta chain) was found in a study of OX40 agonist ivuxolimab in advanced cancers. Study-level background: Enrolled patients in dose escalation had cancers that were hepatocellular carcinoma, melanoma, renal cell or head and neck cancer.

Assay: immunoSEQ multiplex PCR; the TCRdb copy retains only in-frame clones and omits some. The sample has about 61,000 clones, 86% seen once. Study conclusions and caveats: Both CD4+ and CD8+ T cell populations in blood had undergone clonal expansion by week 6 at 0.1 to 3.0 mg/kg.

The timepoints at which blood was sampled were baseline, cycle 4 day 1, and cycle 7 day 1. This clone was counted once. What it recognizes is unknown. Trimming cost V 4 bases and J 1 base; bases outside gene matches: 14. This CDR3 is 20 amino acids long. CDR1 and CDR2 (germline): SGHRS, YFSETQ. The rearrangement uses TRBV5-1 and TRBJ1-4; 12 positions match TRBD1. The input for sequencing was CD4+ or CD8+ T cells sorted from blood, taken in a trial of the OX40 agonist ivuxolimab. The sequence was obtained from an adult with an advanced solid tumor such as melanoma, head and neck, liver or kidney cancer. CDR3 DNA sequence: TGCGCCAGCAGCCGCCGGGACAGGGGGCGCGTATTTGAAACTAATGAAAAACTGTTTTTT. This translates into CASSRRDRGRVFETNEKLFF.